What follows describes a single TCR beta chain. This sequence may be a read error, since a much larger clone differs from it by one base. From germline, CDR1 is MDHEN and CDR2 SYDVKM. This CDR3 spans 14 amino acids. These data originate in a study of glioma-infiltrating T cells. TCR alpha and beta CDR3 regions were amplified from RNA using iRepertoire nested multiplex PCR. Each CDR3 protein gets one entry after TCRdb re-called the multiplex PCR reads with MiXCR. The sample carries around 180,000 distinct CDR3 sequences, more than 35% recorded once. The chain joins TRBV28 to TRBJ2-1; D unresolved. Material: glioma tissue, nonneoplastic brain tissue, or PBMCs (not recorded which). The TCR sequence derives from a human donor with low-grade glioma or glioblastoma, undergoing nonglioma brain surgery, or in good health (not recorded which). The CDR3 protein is CASSLFDSYNGQFF. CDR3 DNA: TGTGCCAGCAGTCTATTCGACTCGTACAATGGGCAGTTCTTC. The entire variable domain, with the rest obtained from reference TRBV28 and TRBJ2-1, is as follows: DVKVTQSSRYLVKRTGEKVFLECVQDMDHENMFWYRQDPGLGLRLIYFSYDVKMKEKGDIPEGYSVSREKKERFSLILESASTNQTSMYLCASSLFDSYNGQFFGPGTRLTVL.